A single sample gave rise to the 13 T cell receptor beta chains below, sequenced in a study of beta chain features in type 1 diabetes. Findings and caveats of the study: TCRB CDR3 length was moderately but significantly reduced in all four CD4+ subsets of Type 1 diabetes patients.

Expressed TCRB transcripts were sequenced because the entire RNA isolate underwent reverse transcription. The data were produced by immunoSEQ multiplex PCR, yet TCRdb's version contains in-frame clones alone and is incomplete. The sample carries about 28,000 clones, around 60% recorded once. Their target antigens are unknown. The sample taken for sequencing was Tregs from blood. The receptors derive from a woman aged 25-40 years with type 1 diabetes.

V and J are TRBV6-1 and TRBJ1-1, with D maybe TRBD1 (5 bases). The V and J ends lost 2 bases and 2 bases respectively, with 12 bases between them. In germline, CDR1 is MNHNS, CDR2 SASEGT. The CDR3 runs 15 residues. The CDR3 is CASSELPGGNTEAFF. The DNA of the CDR3 is TGTGCCAGCAGTGAATTACCGGGGGGTAACACTGAAGCTTTCTTT.

V is TRBV6-1 and J is TRBJ1-5; D call uncertain. V lost 7 bases and J lost 7, with 11 bases in between. The CDR3 is made up of 12 amino acids. CDR1 and CDR2 (germline): MNHNS, SASEGT. Here the CDR3 reads CASMELWQPQHF. CDR3 DNA sequence: TGTGCCAGCATGGAGCTTTGGCAGCCCCAGCATTTT.

There are a few counts of this clone. V usage is TRBV7-9 and J usage is TRBJ1-2, with a weak D call TRBD1 (6 bases). Germline V gene sequence: CDR1 SEHNR, CDR2 FQNEAQ (reference sequence). CDR3 size: 16 residues. V was cut by 4 bases and J by 0 bases, with 15 bases left in between. The CDR3 here is CASSSIGGESNYGYTF. The CDR3 DNA follows: TGTGCCAGCAGCTCTATAGGGGGAGAATCTAACTATGGCTACACCTTC.

This sequence joins TRBV19 and TRBJ1-2; D gene unclear. V gave up 7 bases and J gave up 8 bases, with 14 bases separating them. The CDR3 runs 12 residues. CDR1 and CDR2 (germline): LNHDA, SQIVND (reference sequence). CDR3: CASTQAPLGYTF. Written as DNA, the CDR3 is TGTGCCAGTACCCAGGCCCCTCTGGGCTACACCTTC. The full variable domain, completed using reference TRBV19 and TRBJ1-2, is DGGITQSPKYLFRKEGQNVTLSCEQNLNHDAMYWYRQDPGQGLRLIYYSQIVNDFQKGDIAEGYSVSREKKESFPLTVTSAQKNPTAFYLCASTQAPLGYTFGSGTRLTVV.

The V gene is TRBV4-2, the J gene TRBJ2-2, with no clear D. Germline V CDR1 and CDR2: LGHNA, YNFKEQ. The V end lost 4 bases, the J end lost 1 base, and 10 bases lay between the germline ends. The CDR3 spans 15 residues. CDR3 in amino acids: CASSLPKLNTGELFF. As DNA, the CDR3 is TGTGCCAGCAGCCTACCTAAGCTGAACACCGGGGAGCTGTTTTTT.

This clone was seen only a few times. V and J are TRBV6-1 and TRBJ1-5; TRBD1 aligns across 8 bases. This CDR3 region has 14 residues. V lost 6 bases to trimming and J lost 3 bases; unmatched junction nucleotides: 4. Germline values: CDR1 MNHNS, CDR2 SASEGT. CDR3 protein: CASRQDRANQPQHF. DNA for the CDR3: TGTGCCAGCAGACAGGACAGGGCCAATCAGCCCCAGCATTTT.

The sample holds one count of this clone. This chain joins TRBV18 and TRBJ1-5; perhaps TRBD1 as D (6 bases). Per the germline V gene, CDR1 is KGHSH and CDR2 is LQKENI. This CDR3 spans 14 amino acids. Trimming shortened V by 2 bases and J by 5 bases, and 10 bases separated the two germline ends. The chain's CDR3 is CASSPGSGDQPQHF. Written as DNA, the CDR3 is TGTGCCAGCTCACCAGGATCAGGGGATCAGCCCCAGCATTTT.

The chain couples TRBV28 to TRBJ1-2, with TRBD1 matching 7 bases. The germline CDR1 and CDR2 sequences are MDHEN and SYDVKM. Germline trimming cut 3 bases from V and 4 bases from J; bases unmatched to any gene: 11. The CDR3 spans 16 residues. CDR3 DNA: TGTGCCAGCAGTTTCTTATCGGCAGGGGGAGTCTATGGCTACACCTTC. Its translation: CASSFLSAGGVYGYTF.

This sequence joins TRBV19 and TRBJ1-3, with 7 nucleotides matching TRBD1. The germline V gene encodes CDR1 LNHDA and CDR2 SQIVND (reference sequence). There are 14 residues in the CDR3. J was trimmed by 6 bases and V by 4 bases; bases with no gene match: 6. CDR3 in amino acids: CASSTTDRPNTIYF. The CDR3, as DNA: TGTGCCAGTAGTACGACGGACAGGCCAAACACCATATATTTT.

The chain has TRBV6-5 and TRBJ2-7; TRBD1 agrees at 9 bases. Germline assignment: CDR1 MNHEY and CDR2 SVGAGI. There are 16 residues in the CDR3. With V trimmed by 1 base and J by 5 bases, 9 bases remained unmatched. This chain's CDR3 is CASSYFHPGQGNEQYF. As DNA, the CDR3 is TGTGCCAGCAGTTACTTTCACCCGGGACAGGGAAACGAGCAGTACTTC.

This clone has just a few counts. The rearrangement uses TRBV7-2 and TRBJ2-1; D might be TRBD2 (5 bases). CDR1 SGHTA and CDR2 FQGNSA come from the germline V gene. CDR3 length: 16 residues. The V end lost 2 bases, the J end lost 4 bases, and 15 bases lay between the germline ends. In nucleotides, the CDR3 is TGTGCCAGCAGCTTAAAATGGACTCCTACATACAATGAGCAGTTCTTC. Translating gives CASSLKWTPTYNEQFF.

V and J are TRBV7-9 and TRBJ1-1; 7 nucleotides match TRBD1. Germline V gives CDR1 SEHNR, CDR2 FQNEAQ (reference sequence). Losses at the gene ends were 4 bases for V and 12 bases for J; bases not matched to a gene: 8. The CDR3 length is 12 residues. This chain's CDR3 is CASSSGQERPFF. The CDR3 region has the DNA TGTGCCAGCAGCTCAGGACAGGAGAGACCTTTCTTT.

This clone turned up a few times. V is TRBV6-6 and J is TRBJ1-1, with D possibly matching TRBD1 (5 bases). V was clipped by 5 bases and J by 10 bases, with 5 bases between them. The CDR3 spans 9 residues. CDR1 is MNHNY, CDR2 SVGAGI, per germline (reference sequence). CDR3 sequence (DNA): TGTGCCAGCAGTAGGGGAGCTTTCTTT. It specifies CASSRGAFF.